Shown below are 2 T cell receptor beta chains from a single sample sequenced in a study of immune evolution from preneoplasia to lung adenocarcinoma. TCRdb's table, derived via immunoSEQ multiplex PCR, lists solely in-frame clones and lacks some. The data show about 6,400 clones, 75% to 80% seen once. The sequenced material came from FFPE minimally invasive lung adenocarcinoma tissue. The receptors derive from a person aged 55-80 years with lung adenocarcinoma.

CDR3 amino acids: CASSEANGSKAFF. CDR3 nucleotides: TGTGCCAGCAGTGAAGCGAACGGTTCGAAAGCTTTCTTT. V is TRBV6-1 and J is TRBJ1-1; D call uncertain. The CDR3 totals 13 residues. Germline CDR1 and CDR2: MNHNS and SASEGT. Trimming took 0 bases from V and 9 from J, leaving 11 bases between them.

CDR3 DNA: TGTGCCAGCAAACCGGGACTAGTCTACGAGCAGTACTTC. Protein: CASKPGLVYEQYF. This chain links TRBV6-1 with TRBJ2-7; 8 bases map to TRBD2. The CDR3 is 13 amino acids. V lost 7 bases and J lost 3; bases outside the gene matches: 5. Germline CDR1 MNHNS, CDR2 SASEGT.